The present T cell receptor (beta chain) was sequenced within a study of blood T cells in healthy people across ages. A J-beta primer mix and a sample-barcoded 5' primer were used in a second PCR of about 7 to 12 cycles. TCRdb itself ran the 5' RACE reads through MiXCR, one entry per CDR3 protein. The repertoire holds hundreds of thousands of distinct CDR3 sequences, with 58% as singletons. The CDR3 is made up of 11 amino acids. V was cut by 8 bases and J by 6 bases, with 8 bases left in between. Germline assignment: CDR1 MNHEY and CDR2 SVGAGI. The sequenced sample was blood. This clonotype was sampled from a man aged 30 to 39 in good health. V usage is TRBV6-5 and J usage is TRBJ1-5; a possible D gene is TRBD1 (5 bases). In nucleotides, the CDR3 is TGTGCCAGCCCGAGGGGTCAGCCCCAGCATTTT. Translated: CASPRGQPQHF.